Listed below are T cell receptor beta chains from one sample, sequenced in a study of post-analysis software for immune sequencing data. TCRdb reanalysed the PCR reads using MiXCR and keeps one entry per CDR3 protein. Altogether 650,000 to 850,000 distinct CDR3 sequences are present, 46% being singletons, with the ten largest covering 4.9%. The sample taken for sequencing was blood. All receptors come from a girl aged 5-17 years with multiple sclerosis. Both conserved end residues are part of each CDR3. D genes are given only for firm matches. The size entry is marked missing in some rows and otherwise reads once, few, many or a size class.

CDR3aa	CDR3nt	abundance	d_gene	v_gene	j_gene
CASSFRVSGELFF	TGTGCCAGCAGTTTCAGAGTTTCCGGGGAGCTGTTTTTT	once	NA	TRBV28	TRBJ2-2
CASSGSPGLAGQNEQFF	TGTGCCAGCAGCGGAAGCCCGGGACTAGCGGGACAGAATGAGCAGTTCTTC	few	TRBD2	TRBV9	TRBJ2-1
CAIDGGTVDEQFF	TGTGCCATCGACGGAGGGACGGTCGATGAGCAGTTCTTC	NA	NA	TRBV10-3	TRBJ2-1
CASSTGLAGGLTDTQYF	TGTGCCAGCAGCACCGGACTAGCGGGAGGTCTCACAGATACGCAGTATTTT	NA	TRBD2	TRBV13	TRBJ2-3
CASSPGLAGRYEQYF	TGTGCCAGCAGCCCCGGACTAGCGGGACGATACGAGCAGTACTTC	few	TRBD2	TRBV18	TRBJ2-7
CASSQYRGGIQYF	TGTGCCAGCAGTCAATATAGGGGGGGCATTCAGTACTTC	NA	NA	TRBV6-5	TRBJ2-4
CASRGVAVGTDTQYF	TGTGCCAGCAGAGGAGTAGCAGTGGGCACAGATACGCAGTATTTT	NA	NA	TRBV27	TRBJ2-3
CSVAGTSTYEQYF	TGCAGCGTGGCCGGGACTAGCACCTACGAGCAGTACTTC	NA	TRBD2	TRBV29-1	TRBJ2-7
CASSLRIRGEQYF	TGTGCCAGCAGCTTAAGGATTAGGGGCGAGCAGTACTTC	NA	NA	TRBV7-2	TRBJ2-7
CASTASGGVGMNEQFF	TGTGCCAGCACCGCTAGTGGCGGAGTGGGGATGAATGAGCAGTTCTTC	few	NA	TRBV6-5	TRBJ2-1
CASSPLWEVPLGEQYF	TGTGCCAGCAGCCCTCTCTGGGAGGTGCCTCTCGGCGAGCAGTACTTC	NA	NA	TRBV3-1	TRBJ2-7
CASSPGSSVSYEQYF	TGCGCCAGCAGCCCGGGATCCTCGGTCTCCTACGAGCAGTACTTC	NA	NA	TRBV5-1	TRBJ2-7
CASAGDYPHNEQFF	TGTGCCAGCGCCGGGGACTATCCCCACAATGAGCAGTTCTTC	NA	TRBD2	TRBV9	TRBJ2-1
CASQGTGGRRNTEAFF	TGTGCCAGCCAAGGGACAGGGGGCAGGAGGAACACTGAAGCTTTCTTT	many	TRBD1	TRBV7-9	TRBJ1-1
CASNWGRGGDTQYF	TGTGCCAGCAATTGGGGACGGGGCGGTGATACGCAGTATTTT	NA	NA	TRBV12-3/TRBV12-4	TRBJ2-3
CASRPVFGYQETQYF	TGTGCCAGCAGGCCAGTGTTTGGGTACCAAGAGACCCAGTACTTC	NA	NA	TRBV6-5	TRBJ2-5
CASSLGGGQGAMREFF	TGTGCCAGCAGCTTGGGTGGGGGGCAGGGGGCAATGAGGGAGTTCTTC	NA	TRBD1	TRBV7-2	TRBJ2-1
CASSLGANQPQHF	TGTGCCAGCAGCTTGGGAGCCAATCAGCCCCAGCATTTT	many	NA	TRBV12-3/TRBV12-4	TRBJ1-5
CASSWTANTEAFF	TGTGCCAGCAGTTGGACCGCGAACACTGAAGCTTTCTTT	few	NA	TRBV27	TRBJ1-1
CASSLALGVLYGYTF	TGTGCCAGCAGCTTAGCGCTGGGGGTTCTCTATGGCTACACCTTC	NA	NA	TRBV7-9	TRBJ1-2
CASSESTGHYGYTF	TGTGCCAGCAGTGAATCGACAGGACACTATGGCTACACCTTC	few	NA	TRBV28	TRBJ1-2
CSARDLRGQTNYGYTF	TGCAGTGCTAGAGATCTACGGGGACAGACAAACTATGGCTACACCTTC	few	TRBD1	TRBV20-1	TRBJ1-2
CASSEHLNYGYTF	TGTGCCAGCAGTGAACACCTGAACTATGGCTACACCTTC	NA	NA	TRBV25-1	TRBJ1-2
CASQGAFF	TGTGCCAGCCAAGGAGCTTTCTTT	NA	NA	TRBV28	TRBJ1-1
CSARDKDLGGEQYF	TGCAGTGCTAGAGATAAGGACTTGGGCGGCGAGCAGTACTTC	NA	NA	TRBV20-1	TRBJ2-7
CASSYSIQRAPNTEAFF	TGTGCCAGCAGTTACTCGATCCAAAGGGCCCCGAACACTGAAGCTTTCTTT	NA	NA	TRBV6-2/TRBV6-3	TRBJ1-1
CASAGQPGETQYF	TGTGCCAGCGCGGGACAGCCCGGGGAGACCCAGTACTTC	NA	NA	TRBV6-1	TRBJ2-5
CATSETGTSGSQFF	TGTGCCACCAGTGAGACGGGGACTAGCGGGAGTCAGTTCTTC	NA	TRBD2	TRBV24-1	TRBJ2-1
CSVGTSVADTQYF	TGCAGCGTTGGGACTAGCGTCGCAGATACGCAGTATTTT	NA	TRBD2	TRBV29-1	TRBJ2-3
CSAPDRGKDEQYF	TGCAGTGCACCTGACAGGGGCAAGGACGAGCAGTACTTC	once	TRBD1	TRBV20-1	TRBJ2-7
CSVIYPSYNEQFF	TGCAGCGTTATATATCCCTCCTACAATGAGCAGTTCTTC	NA	NA	TRBV29-1	TRBJ2-1
CASKFYSGATETQYF	TGCGCCAGCAAATTCTATAGCGGGGCCACGGAGACCCAGTACTTC	NA	TRBD2	TRBV5-1	TRBJ2-5
CASSPAGTSGYNEQFF	TGTGCCAGCAGCCCGGCCGGGACTAGCGGCTACAATGAGCAGTTCTTC	NA	TRBD2	TRBV7-9	TRBJ2-1
CSARDPRGSGNTIYF	TGCAGTGCTAGAGATCCCAGGGGCTCTGGAAACACCATATATTTT	once	NA	TRBV20-1	TRBJ1-3
CASSPMRSKYEQYF	TGTGCCAGCAGTCCGATGCGTTCCAAGTACGAGCAGTACTTC	NA	NA	TRBV27	TRBJ2-7
CSAARTGRSIGYTF	TGCAGTGCGGCCCGGACAGGGCGATCTATCGGCTACACCTTC	few	TRBD1	TRBV20-1	TRBJ1-2
CASSQLAGDRETQYF	TGTGCCAGCAGCCAATTGGCGGGAGACAGGGAGACCCAGTACTTC	NA	NA	TRBV4-2	TRBJ2-5
CSAPGRFGTDTQYF	TGCAGTGCCCCGGGCCGCTTCGGCACAGATACGCAGTATTTT	few	NA	TRBV20-1	TRBJ2-3
CASSPGSNTEAFF	TGTGCCAGCAGTCCTGGGTCGAACACTGAAGCTTTCTTT	few	NA	TRBV27	TRBJ1-1
CSVRVAGIGEQFF	TGCAGCGTTCGAGTAGCGGGCATCGGGGAGCAGTTCTTC	few	TRBD2	TRBV29-1	TRBJ2-1
CSASVDRHNEQFF	TGCAGTGCTAGCGTCGACAGACACAATGAGCAGTTCTTC	NA	NA	TRBV20-1	TRBJ2-1
CASSLVSSADEQYF	TGTGCCAGCAGCTTAGTGTCTAGCGCCGACGAGCAGTACTTC	few	NA	TRBV7-2	TRBJ2-7
CSARPWGGAKNIQYF	TGCAGTGCTAGACCATGGGGGGGGGCCAAAAACATTCAGTACTTC	NA	TRBD2	TRBV20-1	TRBJ2-4
CASTQSLAGSQETQYF	TGTGCCAGCACCCAGTCCCTAGCGGGGTCCCAAGAGACCCAGTACTTC	NA	TRBD2	TRBV6-5	TRBJ2-5
CASSLVASGEQYF	TGTGCCAGCAGCTTGGTCGCTAGCGGCGAGCAGTACTTC	NA	TRBD2	TRBV5-6	TRBJ2-7
CASNRGGIGTEAFF	TGTGCCAGCAACCGGGGGGGAATAGGGACTGAAGCTTTCTTT	NA	NA	TRBV7-9	TRBJ1-1
CSALMTDTSYEQYF	TGCAGCGCTCTCATGACAGATACTTCCTACGAGCAGTACTTC	few	NA	TRBV29-1	TRBJ2-7
CASSPDIVVAKNIQYF	TGTGCCAGCTCACCGGACATCGTGGTAGCCAAAAACATTCAGTACTTC	NA	NA	TRBV18	TRBJ2-4
CASTPGGGGYTF	TGTGCCAGCACACCAGGGGGCGGCGGCTACACCTTC	few	TRBD1	TRBV28	TRBJ1-2
CASSLGAGQGAYEQYF	TGTGCCAGCAGCTTAGGGGCGGGACAGGGGGCATACGAGCAGTACTTC	few	TRBD1	TRBV11-2	TRBJ2-7